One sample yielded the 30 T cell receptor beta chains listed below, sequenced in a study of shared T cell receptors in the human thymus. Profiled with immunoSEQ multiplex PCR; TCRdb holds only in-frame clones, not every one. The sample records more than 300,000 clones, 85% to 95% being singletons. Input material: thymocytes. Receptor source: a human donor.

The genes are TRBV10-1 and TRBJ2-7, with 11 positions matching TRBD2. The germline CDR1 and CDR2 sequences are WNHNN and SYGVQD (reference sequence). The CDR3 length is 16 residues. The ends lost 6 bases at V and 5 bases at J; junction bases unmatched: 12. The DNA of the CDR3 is TGCGCCAGCAGCTCCTTTAGCGGGAGGGCCGTGGACGAGCAGTACTTC. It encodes CASSSFSGRAVDEQYF.

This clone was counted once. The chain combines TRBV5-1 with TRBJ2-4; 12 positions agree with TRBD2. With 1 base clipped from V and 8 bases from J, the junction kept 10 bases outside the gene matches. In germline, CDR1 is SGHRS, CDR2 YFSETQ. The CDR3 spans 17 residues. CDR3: CASSLSPSGRALDIQYF. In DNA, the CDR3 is TGCGCCAGCAGCTTGTCCCCTAGCGGGAGGGCCCTGGACATTCAGTACTTC. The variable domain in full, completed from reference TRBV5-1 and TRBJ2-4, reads KAGVTQTPRYLIKTRGQQVTLSCSPISGHRSVSWYQQTPGQGLQFLFEYFSETQRNKGNFPGRFSGRQFSNSRSEMNVSTLELGDSALYLCASSLSPSGRALDIQYFGAGTRLSVL.

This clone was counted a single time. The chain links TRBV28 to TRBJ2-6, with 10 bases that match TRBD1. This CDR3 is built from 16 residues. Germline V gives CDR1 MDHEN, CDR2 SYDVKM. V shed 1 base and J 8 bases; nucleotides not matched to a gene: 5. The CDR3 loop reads CASSLLRDRGSNVLTF. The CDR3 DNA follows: TGTGCCAGCAGTTTATTACGGGACAGGGGTTCCAACGTCCTGACTTTC.

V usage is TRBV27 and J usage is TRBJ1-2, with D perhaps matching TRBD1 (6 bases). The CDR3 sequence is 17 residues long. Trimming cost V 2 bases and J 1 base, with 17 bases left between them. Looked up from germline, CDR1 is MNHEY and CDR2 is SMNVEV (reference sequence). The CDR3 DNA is TGTGCCAGCAGTTTAAAAAACCCGAGGACAGTTAACTATGGCTACACCTTC. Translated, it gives CASSLKNPRTVNYGYTF.

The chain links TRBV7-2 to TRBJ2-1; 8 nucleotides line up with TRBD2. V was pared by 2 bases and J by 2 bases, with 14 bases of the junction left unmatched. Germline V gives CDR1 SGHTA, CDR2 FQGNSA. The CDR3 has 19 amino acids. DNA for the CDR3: TGTGCCAGCAGCTTAAAAGGGAGAGGTAGCGGGACGCCCTACAATGAGCAGTTCTTC. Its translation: CASSLKGRGSGTPYNEQFF.

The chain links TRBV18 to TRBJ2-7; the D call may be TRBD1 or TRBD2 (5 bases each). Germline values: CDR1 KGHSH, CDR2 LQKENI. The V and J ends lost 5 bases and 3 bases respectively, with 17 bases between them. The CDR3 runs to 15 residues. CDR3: CASSSFSGRLYEQYF. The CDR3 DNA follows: TGTGCCAGCTCATCCTTCTCGGGACGTCTCTACGAGCAGTACTTC.

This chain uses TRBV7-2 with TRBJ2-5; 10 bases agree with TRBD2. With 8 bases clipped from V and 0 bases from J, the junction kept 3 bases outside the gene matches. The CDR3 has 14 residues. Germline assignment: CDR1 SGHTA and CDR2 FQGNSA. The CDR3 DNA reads TGTGCCAGCTCCGGACTAGCGGACCAAGAGACCCAGTACTTC. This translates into CASSGLADQETQYF.

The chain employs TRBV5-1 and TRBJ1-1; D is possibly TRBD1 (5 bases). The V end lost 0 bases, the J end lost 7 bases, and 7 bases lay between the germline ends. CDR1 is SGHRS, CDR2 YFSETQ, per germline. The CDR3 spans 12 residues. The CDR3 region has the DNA TGCGCCAGCAGCTTGGGGGACGGTGAAGCTTTCTTT. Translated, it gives CASSLGDGEAFF.

The CDR3 DNA follows: TGTGCCAGCAGCTTGAACTCTGGAAACACCATATATTTT. As protein: CASSLNSGNTIYF. V and J are TRBV11-3 and TRBJ1-3; D not resolved. This CDR3 has 13 residues. Trimming stripped 3 bases from V and 0 bases from J, with 3 bases between. The V gene's germline CDR1 is SGHNT and CDR2 YENEEA.

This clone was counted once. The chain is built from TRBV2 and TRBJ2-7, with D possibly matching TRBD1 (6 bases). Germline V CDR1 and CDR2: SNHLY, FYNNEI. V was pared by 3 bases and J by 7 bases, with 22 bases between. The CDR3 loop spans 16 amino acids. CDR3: CASSDGTGQGYVEQYF. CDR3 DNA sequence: TGTGCCAGCAGTGACGGCACAGGGCAGGGGTACGTAGAGCAGTACTTC.

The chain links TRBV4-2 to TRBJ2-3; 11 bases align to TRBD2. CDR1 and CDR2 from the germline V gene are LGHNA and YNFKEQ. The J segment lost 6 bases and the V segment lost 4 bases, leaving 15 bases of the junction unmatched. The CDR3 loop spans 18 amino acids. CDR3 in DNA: TGTGCCAGCAGCCCGTACGGACTAGCGGGTAACCCTGGGGATACGCAGTATTTT. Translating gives CASSPYGLAGNPGDTQYF.

CDR3 nucleotide sequence: TGTGCCAGCAGTCCCGGGACTAGCGGGAGTAATGAGCAGTTCTTC. Its translation is CASSPGTSGSNEQFF. The J gene is TRBJ2-1, the V gene TRBV27; 14 nucleotides agree with TRBD2. V lost 5 bases, J lost 7 bases, and 4 bases stayed unmatched. CDR1 and CDR2 from the germline V gene are MNHEY and SMNVEV (reference sequence). CDR3 length: 15 residues.

This CDR3 is CASSPVWRLMNTGELFF. In nucleotides, the CDR3 is TGTGCCAGCAGCCCTGTCTGGCGACTGATGAACACCGGGGAGCTGTTTTTT. V gene TRBV5-5 combines with J gene TRBJ2-2; no firm D call. Germline values: CDR1 SGHKS, CDR2 YYEKEE (reference sequence). Trimming took off 4 bases at V and 1 base at J, with 17 bases between the two ends. The CDR3 consists of 17 residues.

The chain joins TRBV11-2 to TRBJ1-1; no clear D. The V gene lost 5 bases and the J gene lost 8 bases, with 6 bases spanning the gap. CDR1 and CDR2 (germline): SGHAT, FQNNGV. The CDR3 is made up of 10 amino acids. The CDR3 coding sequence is TGTGCCAGCAGCCAGCCGGAAGCTTTCTTT. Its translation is CASSQPEAFF.

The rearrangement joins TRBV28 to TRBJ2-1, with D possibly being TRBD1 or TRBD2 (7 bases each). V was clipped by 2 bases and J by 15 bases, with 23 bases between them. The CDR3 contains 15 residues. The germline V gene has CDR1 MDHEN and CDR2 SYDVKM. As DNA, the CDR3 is TGTGCCAGCAGTTTAATTGTAGGGAGGGGGCCCCCAGGGTTCTTC. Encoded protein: CASSLIVGRGPPGFF.

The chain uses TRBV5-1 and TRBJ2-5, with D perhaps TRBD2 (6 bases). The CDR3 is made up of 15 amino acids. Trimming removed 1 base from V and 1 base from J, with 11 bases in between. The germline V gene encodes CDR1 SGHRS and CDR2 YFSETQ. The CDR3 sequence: CASSLLLGSQETQYF. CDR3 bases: TGCGCCAGCAGCTTGCTTCTCGGGAGCCAAGAGACCCAGTACTTC.

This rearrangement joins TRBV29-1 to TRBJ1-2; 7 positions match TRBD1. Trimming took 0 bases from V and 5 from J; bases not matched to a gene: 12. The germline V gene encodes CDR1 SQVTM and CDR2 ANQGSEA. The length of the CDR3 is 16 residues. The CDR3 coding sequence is TGCAGCGTTGAAGATGCGGGACAGTCCCTCTCTTATGGCTACACCTTC. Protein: CSVEDAGQSLSYGYTF.

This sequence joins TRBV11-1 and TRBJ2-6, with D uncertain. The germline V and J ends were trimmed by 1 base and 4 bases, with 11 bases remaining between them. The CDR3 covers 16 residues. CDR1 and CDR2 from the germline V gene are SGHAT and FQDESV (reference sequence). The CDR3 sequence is CASSLGEAYGANVLTF. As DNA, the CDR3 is TGTGCCAGCAGCTTAGGAGAGGCTTACGGGGCCAACGTCCTGACTTTC.

CDR3 sequence: CASSQEEVRDYEQYF. Written as DNA, the CDR3 is TGTGCCAGCAGCCAAGAAGAGGTGCGGGACTACGAGCAGTACTTC. The gene calls are TRBV14 and TRBJ2-7, with a weak D call TRBD2 (6 bases). The germline V and J ends were trimmed by 0 bases and 3 bases, with 12 bases remaining between them. This CDR3 has 15 residues. Per the germline V gene, CDR1 is SGHDN and CDR2 is FVKESK.

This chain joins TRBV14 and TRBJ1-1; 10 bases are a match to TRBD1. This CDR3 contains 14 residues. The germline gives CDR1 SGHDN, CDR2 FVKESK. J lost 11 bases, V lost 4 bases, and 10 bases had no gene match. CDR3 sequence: CASSLAHGTGDAFF. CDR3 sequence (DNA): TGTGCCAGCAGCCTAGCCCATGGGACAGGGGATGCTTTCTTT.

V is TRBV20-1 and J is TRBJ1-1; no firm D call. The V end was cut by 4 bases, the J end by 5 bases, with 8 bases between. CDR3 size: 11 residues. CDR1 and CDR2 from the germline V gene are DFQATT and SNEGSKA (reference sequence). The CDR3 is CSAKIGTEAFF. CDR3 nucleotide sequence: TGCAGTGCTAAGATTGGGACTGAAGCTTTCTTT.

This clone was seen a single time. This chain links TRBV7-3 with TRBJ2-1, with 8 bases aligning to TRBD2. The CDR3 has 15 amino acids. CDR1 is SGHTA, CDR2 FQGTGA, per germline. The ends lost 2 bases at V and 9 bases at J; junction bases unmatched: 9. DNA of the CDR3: TGTGCCAGCAGCTTAGACGGTAGCGGGAAGGCTGAGCAGTTCTTC. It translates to CASSLDGSGKAEQFF.

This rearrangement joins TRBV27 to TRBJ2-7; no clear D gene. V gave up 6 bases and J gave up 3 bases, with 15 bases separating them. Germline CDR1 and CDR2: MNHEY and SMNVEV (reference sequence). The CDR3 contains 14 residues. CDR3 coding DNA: TGTGCCAGCAGCCCGTCGGGTTTCTTCTACGAGCAGTACTTC. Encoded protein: CASSPSGFFYEQYF.

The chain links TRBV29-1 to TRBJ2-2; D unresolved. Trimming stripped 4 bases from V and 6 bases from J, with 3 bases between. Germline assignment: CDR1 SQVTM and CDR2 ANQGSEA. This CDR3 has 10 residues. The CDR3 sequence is CSVVPGELFF. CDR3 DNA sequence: TGCAGCGTTGTACCCGGGGAGCTGTTTTTT.

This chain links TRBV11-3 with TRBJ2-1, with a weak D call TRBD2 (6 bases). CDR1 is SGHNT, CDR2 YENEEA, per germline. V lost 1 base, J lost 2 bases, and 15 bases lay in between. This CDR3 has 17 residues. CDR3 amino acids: CASSLADRDCPYNEQFF. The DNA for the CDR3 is TGTGCCAGCAGCTTAGCTGACCGGGACTGTCCCTACAATGAGCAGTTCTTC.

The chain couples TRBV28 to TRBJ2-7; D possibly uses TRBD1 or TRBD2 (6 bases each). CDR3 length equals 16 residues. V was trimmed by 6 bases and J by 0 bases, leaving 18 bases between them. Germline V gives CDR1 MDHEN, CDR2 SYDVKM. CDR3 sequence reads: CASSRGGGTPSYEQYF. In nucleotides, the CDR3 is TGTGCCAGCAGCCGCGGAGGGGGAACCCCCTCCTACGAGCAGTACTTC. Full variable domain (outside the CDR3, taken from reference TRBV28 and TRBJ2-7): DVKVTQSSRYLVKRTGEKVFLECVQDMDHENMFWYRQDPGLGLRLIYFSYDVKMKEKGDIPEGYSVSREKKERFSLILESASTNQTSMYLCASSRGGGTPSYEQYFGPGTRLTVT.

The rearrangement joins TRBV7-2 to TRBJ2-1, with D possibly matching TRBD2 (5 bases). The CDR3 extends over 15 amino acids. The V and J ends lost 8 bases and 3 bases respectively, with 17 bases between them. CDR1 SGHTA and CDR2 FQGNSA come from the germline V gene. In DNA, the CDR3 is TGTGCCAGCCGTCTAGAGCGGCACTTCTACAATGAGCAGTTCTTC. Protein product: CASRLERHFYNEQFF.

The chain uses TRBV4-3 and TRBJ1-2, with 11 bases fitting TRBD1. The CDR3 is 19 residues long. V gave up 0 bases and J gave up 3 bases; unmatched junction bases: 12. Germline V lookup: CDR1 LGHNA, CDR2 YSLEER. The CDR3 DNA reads TGCGCCAGCAGCCAAGATCGCCCGGGACAGGGGGATTGTGACTATGGCTACACCTTC. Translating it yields CASSQDRPGQGDCDYGYTF.

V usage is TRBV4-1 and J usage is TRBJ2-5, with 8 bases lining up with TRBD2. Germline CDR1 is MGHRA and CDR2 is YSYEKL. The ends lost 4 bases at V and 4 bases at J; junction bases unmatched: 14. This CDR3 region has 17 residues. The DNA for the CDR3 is TGCGCCAGCAGCCGCAAGAGGGGCGGAGCGGGAGTAGAGACCCAGTACTTC. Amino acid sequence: CASSRKRGGAGVETQYF.

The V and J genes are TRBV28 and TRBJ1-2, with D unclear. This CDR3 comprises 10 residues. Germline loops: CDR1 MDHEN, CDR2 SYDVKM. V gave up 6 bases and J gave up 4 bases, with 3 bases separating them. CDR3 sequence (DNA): TGTGCCAGCAGCGGCTATGGCTACACCTTC. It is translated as CASSGYGYTF.